These 23 T cell receptor beta chains were sequenced from one sample in a study of shared clonotypes between healthy human individuals. Using immunoSEQ multiplex PCR, the repertoire was profiled, and TCRdb retains in-frame clones only, with some absent. This table holds just over 2,000,000 clones, around 96% found once. Naive-designated CD8 cells lacked CD45RO, were positively enriched for CCR7, and omitted terminally differentiated effector memory CD45RA+ cells. The sequenced sample consisted of naive CD8+ T cells sorted from blood. These receptors came from a man between 18 and 29 years old in good health.

The V call is TRBV4-3, the J call TRBJ2-5; 7 bases are a match to TRBD1. Trimming at V came to 4 bases and at J to 5 bases, leaving 10 bases not matched to a gene. Germline V gene data show CDR1 as LGHNA and CDR2 as YSLEER. The CDR3 extends over 15 amino acids. Here the CDR3 reads CASSPVRDSEETQYF. The CDR3 DNA sequence: TGCGCCAGCAGCCCGGTCCGGGACAGTGAGGAGACCCAGTACTTC.

With regard to this clone: This CDR3 is also generated by other DNA sequences in the sample. This rearrangement joins TRBV6-1 to TRBJ2-7; D not certain. Germline loops: CDR1 MNHNS, CDR2 SASEGT. There are 11 residues in the CDR3. V dropped 1 base and J dropped 7 bases, with 5 bases sitting between them. CDR3 nucleotides: TGTGCCAGCAGTGAAGGGGGTGAGCAGTACTTC. This encodes CASSEGGEQYF.

The V call is TRBV9, the J call TRBJ2-5, with TRBD1 matching 7 bases. Germline CDR1 reads SGDLS; CDR2 reads YYNGEE. The CDR3 spans 13 residues. Losses at the gene ends were 4 bases for V and 5 bases for J; bases not matched to a gene: 5. The CDR3 sequence: CASSPQGYETQYF. The CDR3, as DNA: TGTGCCAGCAGCCCACAGGGGTATGAGACCCAGTACTTC.

With regard to this clone: Additional DNA sequences in this sample encode the identical CDR3. This chain links TRBV4-3 with TRBJ1-1; D ambiguous. The CDR3 is made up of 15 amino acids. CDR1 LGHNA and CDR2 YSLEER come from the germline V gene. V lost 3 bases, J lost 4 bases, and 15 bases lay in between. The CDR3 DNA is TGCGCCAGCAGCCAGCTGACTGGGGTGGGCACTGAAGCTTTCTTT. Translating gives CASSQLTGVGTEAFF.

V and J are TRBV30 and TRBJ1-2, with TRBD1 as a possible D gene (5 bases). Looked up from germline, CDR1 is GTSNPN and CDR2 is SVGIG (reference sequence). Trimming removed 8 bases from V and 4 bases from J, with 17 bases in between. CDR3 length: 13 amino acids. CDR3 DNA sequence: TGTGCCATTAGAGGGGCAGTCTTCTATGGCTACACCTTC. It encodes CAIRGAVFYGYTF.

A remark on this clone: Within the sample, other DNA sequences also encode this same CDR3. This chain links TRBV4-1 with TRBJ2-7, with D unresolved. The V end was cut by 4 bases, the J end by 3 bases, with 13 bases between. The germline CDR1 and CDR2 sequences are MGHRA and YSYEKL. CDR3 length: 14 amino acids. CDR3 residues: CASSLKEGIYEQYF. The DNA of the CDR3 is TGCGCCAGCAGCCTCAAGGAAGGGATCTACGAGCAGTACTTC.

This chain connects TRBV6-6 to TRBJ2-7; D is perhaps TRBD1 (6 bases). The CDR3 sequence is 12 residues long. Germline values: CDR1 MNHNY, CDR2 SVGAGI (reference sequence). V was clipped by 10 bases and J by 1 base, with 11 bases between them. CDR3 nucleotides: TGTGCCACCTACAGGGATTCCTACGAGCAGTACTTC. It specifies CATYRDSYEQYF.

The V call is TRBV27, the J call TRBJ2-7, with a weak D call TRBD1 (6 bases). Germline CDR1 and CDR2: MNHEY and SMNVEV (reference sequence). Trimming pared 5 bases from V and 4 bases from J, leaving 12 bases between. The CDR3 has 13 residues. CDR3 bases: TGTGCCAGCAGTCCTGATACAGGGTACGAGCAGTACTTC. Translation gives CASSPDTGYEQYF.

V gene TRBV9 combines with J gene TRBJ2-7; a weak D match, TRBD2 (5 bases). CDR1 and CDR2 from the germline V gene are SGDLS and YYNGEE. V was clipped by 4 bases and J by 9 bases, with 20 bases between them. This CDR3 spans 14 amino acids. This CDR3 reads CASSPTASGGVQYF. The CDR3 DNA sequence: TGTGCCAGCAGCCCTACGGCGTCAGGAGGTGTGCAGTACTTC.

This clone was found once. The CDR3 loop reads CASSGRGRGDTEAFF. Written as DNA, the CDR3 is TGTGCCAGCAGCGGCCGGGGCCGGGGGGACACTGAAGCTTTCTTT. This chain uses TRBV5-6 with TRBJ1-1, with D possibly matching TRBD1 (5 bases). V lost 4 bases and J lost 3, with 16 bases in between. Germline CDR1 reads SGHDT; CDR2 reads YYEEEE. The CDR3 runs 15 residues.

The chain combines TRBV6-6 with TRBJ1-1; 8 bases are a match to TRBD1. V lost 2 bases and J lost 6; bases outside the gene matches: 2. CDR1 MNHNY and CDR2 SVGAGI come from the germline V gene (reference sequence). This CDR3 contains 13 residues. The CDR3 protein is CASSYRDRPEAFF. In nucleotides, the CDR3 is TGTGCCAGCAGTTACCGGGACAGGCCTGAAGCTTTCTTT.

The V call is TRBV19, the J call TRBJ2-7; D may be TRBD1 (5 bases). This CDR3 region has 14 residues. V lost 8 bases to trimming and J lost 0 bases, with 14 bases between them. Germline CDR1 LNHDA, CDR2 SQIVND (reference sequence). CDR3 in DNA: TGTGCCAGTCAATCGGACACCAACTCCTACGAGCAGTACTTC. It is translated as CASQSDTNSYEQYF.

The chain recombines TRBV5-6 with TRBJ1-2; no reliable D call. Germline assignment: CDR1 SGHDT and CDR2 YYEEEE. Between the trimmed V and J ends, which lost 1 base and 2 bases, there was a span of 9 bases. This CDR3 contains 14 residues. CDR3 nucleotide sequence: TGTGCCAGCAGCTTGCGGCTTCTAAACTATGGCTACACCTTC. It translates to CASSLRLLNYGYTF.

This chain connects TRBV25-1 to TRBJ2-1; the match to TRBD2 covers 14 bases. Germline V lookup: CDR1 MGHDK, CDR2 SYGVNS. CDR3 length: 14 residues. V shed 3 bases, J shed 8 bases, and the junction held 0 bases outside the gene matches. This CDR3 reads CASSETSGRDEQFF. For the CDR3, the DNA is TGTGCCAGCAGTGAGACTAGCGGGAGGGATGAGCAGTTCTTC.

This rearrangement joins TRBV28 to TRBJ2-5, with unresolved D. Deletions cut 6 bases from V and 4 bases from J, with 12 bases between. Germline V gene lookup returns CDR1 MDHEN and CDR2 SYDVKM. The CDR3 covers 13 residues. The CDR3, as DNA: TGTGCCAGCAGCCAAATACCAGGAGAGACCCAGTACTTC. Encoded protein: CASSQIPGETQYF.

The chain joins TRBV30 to TRBJ1-2, with 8 bases identical to TRBD1. Germline-derived CDR1 and CDR2 are GTSNPN and SVGIG (reference sequence). Unmatched junction bases numbered 3, after V lost 1 base and J lost 5 bases. This CDR3 is 13 amino acids long. The CDR3: CAWSAGGSYGYTF. The CDR3 bases are TGTGCCTGGAGTGCAGGGGGCAGTTATGGCTACACCTTC.

The chain carries TRBV6-5 and TRBJ2-7; tentative D call: TRBD2 (5 bases). V was cut by 6 bases and J by 4 bases, with 13 bases left in between. CDR1 is MNHEY, CDR2 SVGAGI, per germline. This CDR3 contains 13 residues. CDR3 protein: CASSGELGYEQYF. For the CDR3, the DNA is TGTGCCAGCAGCGGGGAACTAGGTTACGAGCAGTACTTC.

The J gene is TRBJ1-1, the V gene TRBV5-1; D ambiguous. This CDR3 contains 16 residues. Germline loops: CDR1 SGHRS, CDR2 YFSETQ. V lost 0 bases to trimming and J lost 2 bases, with 14 bases between them. CDR3 residues: CASSLEGPELNTEAFF. The CDR3 DNA reads as TGCGCCAGCAGCTTGGAGGGTCCGGAACTTAACACTGAAGCTTTCTTT.

The J gene is TRBJ2-7, the V gene TRBV19; 10 bases align to TRBD2. With V trimmed by 5 bases and J by 3 bases, 7 bases remained unmatched. This CDR3 has 15 amino acids. Germline V lookup: CDR1 LNHDA, CDR2 SQIVND (reference sequence). The CDR3, as DNA: TGTGCCAGTAGTGACATAGCGGGGGGCGTCTACGAGCAGTACTTC. Its translation is CASSDIAGGVYEQYF.

J is TRBJ2-7 and V is TRBV7-5; the DNA was not used to check the table's D call, TRBD1. TRBV7-5 is tagged as a pseudogene. CDR3 length: 17 residues. The CDR3: CARSLKRAGQGLWEQYF. The DNA of the CDR3 is TGTGCCAGAAGCTTAAAGCGGGCGGGACAGGGTCTTTGGGAGCAGTACTTC.

The chain recombines TRBV27 with TRBJ2-7, with D hard to call. This CDR3 is 16 amino acids long. CDR1 and CDR2 (germline): MNHEY, SMNVEV (reference sequence). V shed 0 bases and J shed 1 base, with 13 bases lying between them. CDR3 protein: CASSLSPIGNSYEQYF. The CDR3 DNA sequence: TGTGCCAGCAGTTTATCGCCTATAGGGAATTCCTACGAGCAGTACTTC.

Comment on this clone: Other DNA sequences from this sample encode an identical CDR3 as well. The gene calls are TRBV27 and TRBJ2-7, with a possible D match to TRBD1 (5 bases). Trimming removed 4 bases from V and 0 bases from J, with 7 bases in between. Germline-derived CDR1 and CDR2 are MNHEY and SMNVEV (reference sequence). The CDR3 contains 13 residues. The CDR3 DNA follows: TGTGCCAGCAGTTCGACAGACTCCTACGAGCAGTACTTC. Protein product: CASSSTDSYEQYF.

Here the CDR3 DNA reads TGTGCCAGCAGGCATGTAGGGGAGACCCAGTACTTC. Translating gives CASRHVGETQYF. This chain links TRBV6-1 with TRBJ2-5; D is undetermined. This CDR3 is built from 12 residues. The ends were cut back, 6 bases at V and 5 bases at J, with 10 bases in the middle. The germline V gene has CDR1 MNHNS and CDR2 SASEGT.